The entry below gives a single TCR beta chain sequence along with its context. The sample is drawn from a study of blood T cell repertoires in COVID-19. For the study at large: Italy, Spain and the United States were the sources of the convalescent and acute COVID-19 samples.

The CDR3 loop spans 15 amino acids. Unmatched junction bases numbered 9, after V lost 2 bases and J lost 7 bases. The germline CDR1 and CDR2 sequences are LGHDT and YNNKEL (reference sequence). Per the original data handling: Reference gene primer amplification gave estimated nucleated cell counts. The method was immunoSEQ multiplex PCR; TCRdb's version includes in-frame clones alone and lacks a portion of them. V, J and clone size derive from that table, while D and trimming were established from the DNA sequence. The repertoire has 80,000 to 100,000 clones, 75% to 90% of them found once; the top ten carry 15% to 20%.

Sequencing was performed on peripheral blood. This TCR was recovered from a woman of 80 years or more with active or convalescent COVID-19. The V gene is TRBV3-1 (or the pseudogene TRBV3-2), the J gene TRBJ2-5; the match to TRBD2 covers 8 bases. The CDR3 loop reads CASSQRGHREGTQYF. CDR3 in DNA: TGTGCCAGCAGCCAACGCGGGCATCGGGAGGGGACCCAGTACTTC.